The 25 T cell receptor beta chains in this list originate from one sample, sequenced in a study of beta chain features in type 1 diabetes. Findings and caveats of the study: When Type 1 diabetes patients were examined, their TCRB CDR3s proved moderately but significantly shorter in all four CD4+ subsets.

Expressed TCRB transcripts were sequenced because the entire RNA isolate underwent reverse transcription. Data came from immunoSEQ multiplex PCR; TCRdb stores just in-frame clones and leaves some out. The table shows roughly 300,000 clones, with roughly an eighth occurring only once. The antigens these receptors bind are not known. The sample consisted of naive CD4+ T cells from blood. The receptors originated from a man younger than 40 with type 1 diabetes.

This clone was counted a few times. The CDR3 region has the DNA TGTGCCACGCGTTGGACTATGGGGGAGACCCAGTACTTC. Residues: CATRWTMGETQYF. This sequence joins TRBV28 and TRBJ2-5, with D maybe TRBD2 (6 bases). Germline values: CDR1 MDHEN, CDR2 SYDVKM. V lost 10 bases and J 5 bases, leaving 17 bases between the germline ends. The CDR3 contains 13 residues.

This clone appeared a few times. This chain joins TRBV14 and TRBJ1-2, with 7 positions matching TRBD1. CDR3 length: 15 residues. Germline V CDR1 and CDR2: SGHDN, FVKESK. Trimming cost V 1 base and J 8 bases; bases outside gene matches: 10. This chain's CDR3 is CASSQVRETGRGYTF. CDR3 nucleotide sequence: TGTGCCAGCAGCCAAGTAAGAGAGACAGGGCGAGGCTACACCTTC.

The chain carries TRBV18 and TRBJ2-2; no firm D call. Trimming took off 3 bases at V and 4 bases at J, with 12 bases between the two ends. CDR3 length equals 15 residues. Looked up from germline, CDR1 is KGHSH and CDR2 is LQKENI. CDR3 sequence (DNA): TGTGCCAGCTCACCGGGTCAGTGGAGCACCGGGGAGCTGTTTTTT. This sequence encodes CASSPGQWSTGELFF.

J is TRBJ1-2 and V is TRBV18; a possible D gene is TRBD1 (6 bases). Germline V CDR1 and CDR2: KGHSH, LQKENI. The CDR3 covers 15 residues. With 0 bases removed from V and 10 bases from J, the gap between germline ends came to 18 bases. The CDR3 DNA reads as TGTGCCAGCTCACCACCACATTCGCAGGGGCACGACTACACCTTC. Translating gives CASSPPHSQGHDYTF.

In DNA form, the CDR3 reads TGTGCCAGTAGCATCCCCCACAATGAGCAGTTCTTC. Translated, it gives CASSIPHNEQFF. The rearrangement joins TRBV19 to TRBJ2-1; no definite D call. The CDR3 totals 12 residues. Germline CDR1 and CDR2: LNHDA and SQIVND (reference sequence). V dropped 6 bases and J dropped 5 bases, with 8 bases sitting between them.

The V call is TRBV2, the J call TRBJ2-6; D not certain. The CDR3 sequence is 14 residues long. The V gene's germline CDR1 is SNHLY and CDR2 FYNNEI. The V and J ends lost 11 bases and 3 bases respectively, with 14 bases between them. DNA of the CDR3: TGTGCCCGCAACCCTTGGAGTGGGGCCAACGTCCTGACTTTC. Translated, it gives CARNPWSGANVLTF.

This clone appeared a few times. The rearrangement joins TRBV7-9 to TRBJ2-7, with TRBD2 matching 14 bases. The germline gives CDR1 SEHNR, CDR2 FQNEAQ (reference sequence). CDR3 length: 15 amino acids. Unmatched junction bases numbered 4, after V lost 5 bases and J lost 4 bases. The chain's CDR3 is CASSPGLAGVYEQYF. The CDR3, as DNA: TGTGCCAGCAGCCCGGGACTAGCGGGAGTTTACGAGCAGTACTTC.

The chain links TRBV27 to TRBJ1-5; TRBD1 might be the D (5 bases). This CDR3 has 15 amino acids. V lost 3 bases and J 0 bases, leaving 9 bases between the germline ends. Germline assignment: CDR1 MNHEY and CDR2 SMNVEV (reference sequence). CDR3 sequence reads: CASSLGQTSNQPQHF. CDR3 sequence (DNA): TGTGCCAGCAGTTTGGGGCAGACTAGCAATCAGCCCCAGCATTTT.

This clone has more than one count but fewer than ten. The chain joins TRBV10-3 to TRBJ2-7, with D possibly matching TRBD2 (5 bases). CDR3 length: 11 residues. V was trimmed by 7 bases and J by 7 bases, leaving 11 bases between them. Looked up from germline, CDR1 is ENHRY and CDR2 is SYGVKD. The CDR3 sequence is CAIKRAREQYF. DNA for the CDR3: TGTGCCATCAAGAGGGCCCGAGAGCAGTACTTC.

The chain links TRBV6-1 to TRBJ2-7; possibly TRBD1 for D (6 bases). V was cut by 7 bases and J by 4 bases, with 17 bases left in between. The CDR3 contains 14 residues. Germline V lookup: CDR1 MNHNS, CDR2 SASEGT. CDR3 bases: TGTGCCAGCATAGCCAATGACAGGAGTTACGAGCAGTACTTC. This gives the protein CASIANDRSYEQYF.

The rearrangement uses TRBV5-1 and TRBJ2-2, with no clear D. Trimming stripped 3 bases from V and 0 bases from J, with 12 bases between. This CDR3 is 16 amino acids long. CDR1 is SGHRS and CDR2 is YFSETQ in the germline V gene. Here the CDR3 DNA reads TGCGCCAGCAGCTCGACTCTTCAAACGAACACCGGGGAGCTGTTTTTT. As protein: CASSSTLQTNTGELFF.

This clone was seen a few times. The chain links TRBV5-4 to TRBJ2-1; TRBD2 agrees at 8 bases. Per germline, CDR1 SGHNT and CDR2 YYREEE (reference sequence). The length of the CDR3 is 15 residues. CDR3 nucleotide sequence: TGTGCTACCGATGAACGTAGCGGGGTGGAGGGTGAGCAGTTCTTC. It translates to CATDERSGVEGEQFF.

This clone was seen only a few times. V and J are TRBV9 and TRBJ2-3, with no clear D. Trimming shortened V by 4 bases and J by 4 bases, and 13 bases separated the two germline ends. CDR1 and CDR2 (germline): SGDLS, YYNGEE. The CDR3 totals 14 residues. CDR3 protein: CASSPRGAADTQYF. In DNA form, the CDR3 reads TGTGCCAGCAGCCCACGAGGTGCTGCAGATACGCAGTATTTT.

The chain links TRBV2 to TRBJ2-7, with 9 bases matching TRBD2. From germline, CDR1 is SNHLY and CDR2 FYNNEI. The length of the CDR3 is 15 residues. J gave up 2 bases and V 8 bases, and 10 bases lay outside the gene matches. CDR3 DNA sequence: TGTGCCAGCTCTAAGGAGCGGGAGGTCACCTACGAGCAGTACTTC. Its protein is CASSKEREVTYEQYF.

The chain links TRBV7-6 to TRBJ1-2, with D tentatively TRBD1 (6 bases). Trimming shortened V by 3 bases and J by 0 bases, and 20 bases separated the two germline ends. The CDR3 consists of 18 residues. The germline CDR1 and CDR2 sequences are SGHVS and FNYEAQ. The CDR3 region has the DNA TGTGCCAGCAGCTTGGGCCTCCAGGGGATAAGGACTAACTATGGCTACACCTTC. Its translation is CASSLGLQGIRTNYGYTF.

This clone appeared a few times. The gene calls are TRBV7-3 and TRBJ2-7, with 8 bases fitting TRBD1. Unmatched junction bases numbered 9, after V lost 5 bases and J lost 3 bases. Germline assignment: CDR1 SGHTA and CDR2 FQGTGA. The CDR3 has 15 amino acids. The CDR3 here is CASSTNAGTGYEQYF. CDR3 bases: TGTGCCAGCAGCACGAACGCGGGGACAGGCTACGAGCAGTACTTC.

This clone came up a few times. This chain connects TRBV4-1 to TRBJ2-5, with a possible D match to TRBD2 (5 bases). CDR3 length: 17 residues. Trimming pared 1 base from V and 5 bases from J, leaving 20 bases between. Germline CDR1 reads MGHRA; CDR2 reads YSYEKL. The DNA of the CDR3 is TGCGCCAGCAGCCAAGTATTGTCCGGGATTCTATTGGAGACCCAGTACTTC. Translating it yields CASSQVLSGILLETQYF.

CDR3 sequence reads: CASSRGLAGGSEQYF. CDR3 DNA: TGCGCCAGCAGCCGAGGACTAGCAGGCGGGTCGGAGCAGTACTTC. The chain links TRBV4-1 to TRBJ2-7, with 8 bases lining up with TRBD2. Germline lookup yields CDR1 MGHRA and CDR2 YSYEKL. J gave up 7 bases and V 4 bases, and 12 bases lay outside the gene matches. The CDR3 length is 15 residues.

The chain combines TRBV13 with TRBJ2-7, with D maybe TRBD1 (5 bases). V was clipped by 0 bases and J by 0 bases, with 21 bases between them. This CDR3 region has 19 residues. CDR1 and CDR2 from the germline V gene are PRHDT and FYEKMQ (reference sequence). The CDR3 protein is CASSLGLRPTEESSYEQYF. The CDR3 DNA reads TGTGCCAGCAGCTTAGGATTACGCCCGACAGAGGAAAGCTCCTACGAGCAGTACTTC.

This clone was counted between two and nine times. The chain joins TRBV10-3 to TRBJ2-1, with a tentative D call TRBD2 (5 bases). The CDR3 has 12 residues. The V end lost 7 bases, the J end lost 13 bases, and 17 bases lay between the germline ends. Per the germline V gene, CDR1 is ENHRY and CDR2 is SYGVKD. Here the CDR3 reads CAIKGSPGEQFF. The DNA for the CDR3 is TGTGCCATCAAAGGGTCTCCCGGGGAACAGTTCTTC.

The chain carries TRBV10-3 and TRBJ2-2, with D possibly being TRBD1 (5 bases). This CDR3 region has 14 residues. Deletions cut 6 bases from V and 1 base from J, with 9 bases between. Germline CDR1 is ENHRY and CDR2 is SYGVKD. CDR3 DNA: TGTGCCATCAGCGCAGACAGGAACACCGGGGAGCTGTTTTTT. Translating gives CAISADRNTGELFF.

This clone has a handful of counts. This sequence joins TRBV12-5 and TRBJ1-2, with 8 bases identical to TRBD1. V shed 6 bases and J 7 bases; nucleotides not matched to a gene: 7. Per the germline V gene, CDR1 is LGHNT and CDR2 is FRNRAP. There are 13 residues in the CDR3. The CDR3 DNA reads TGTGCTAGTGGCGCCGGGACAGGCCGTGGCTACACCTTC. Amino acids: CASGAGTGRGYTF. Full variable domain (rest looked up from reference TRBV12-5 and TRBJ1-2): DARVTQTPRHKVTEMGQEVTMRCQPILGHNTVFWYRQTMMQGLELLAYFRNRAPLDDSGMPKDRFSAEMPDATLATLKIQPSEPRDSAVYFCASGAGTGRGYTFGSGTRLTVV.

The chain links TRBV7-6 to TRBJ2-7, with D tentatively TRBD1 (6 bases). Germline-derived CDR1 and CDR2 are SGHVS and FNYEAQ. Between the trimmed V and J ends, which lost 1 base and 5 bases, there was a span of 18 bases. The CDR3 consists of 16 residues. The CDR3 sequence: CASSLEFGEGVHEQYF. CDR3 DNA sequence: TGTGCCAGCAGCTTAGAGTTTGGAGAGGGGGTCCACGAGCAGTACTTC.

The V and J genes are TRBV6-6 and TRBJ2-7; D not certain. In germline, CDR1 is MNHNY, CDR2 SVGAGI (reference sequence). V lost 5 bases and J 4 bases, leaving 12 bases between the germline ends. This CDR3 comprises 13 residues. The CDR3 loop reads CASSPSRTYEQYF. In nucleotides, the CDR3 is TGTGCCAGCAGTCCCTCCCGAACTTACGAGCAGTACTTC.

This chain connects TRBV5-1 to TRBJ2-1; 9 positions match TRBD1. CDR1 is SGHRS and CDR2 is YFSETQ in the germline V gene. The CDR3 spans 16 residues. V shed 4 bases and J 8 bases; nucleotides not matched to a gene: 13. CDR3 protein: CASSQMVGQGLHEQFF. The DNA of the CDR3 is TGCGCCAGCAGCCAGATGGTGGGACAGGGTCTGCATGAGCAGTTCTTC.